This entry lists 23 T cell receptor beta chains sequenced from one sample in a study of T cells in Graves' hyperthyroidism and ophthalmopathy. Template material for amplifying TCR beta CDR3 regions consisted of RNA transcripts. HTBI primers were employed in a first-round RT-PCR of the TCR CDR3. In TCRdb, the multiplex PCR reads were re-called with MiXCR into one record per CDR3 protein. In the table there are approximately 600,000 distinct CDR3 sequences, roughly 15% of which are singletons. Sample: blood. Receptors originate from a woman in her 40s with Graves' ophthalmopathy.

This clonotype was detected only a few times. The V and J genes are TRBV12-3 or TRBV12-4 and TRBJ1-5; 7 nucleotides align to TRBD1. The CDR3 has 14 residues. The V gene end was trimmed by 6 bases and the J gene end by 6 bases; junction bases not matched to a gene: 8. CDR3 nucleotides: TGTGCCAGCAGCCGGGACAGCGCTTCTCAGCCCCAGCATTTT. It translates to CASSRDSASQPQHF.

This clonotype was seen ten or more times. The chain has TRBV7-2 and TRBJ2-7, with D perhaps given as TRBD1 or TRBD2 (5 bases each). Trimming removed 1 base at V and 6 bases at J, with 16 bases between. The CDR3 sequence is 15 residues long. The germline CDR1 and CDR2 sequences are SGHTA and FQGNSA. CDR3 bases: TGTGCCAGCAGCTTAGGGGGGACCCCTAACGGCGAGCAGTACTTC. This translates into CASSLGGTPNGEQYF.

This clonotype was recorded many times. The chain joins TRBV15 to TRBJ2-2, with 8 positions matching TRBD1. CDR1 and CDR2 (germline): LNHNV, YYDKDF (reference sequence). This CDR3 is 16 amino acids long. V trimming: 0 bases; J trimming: 6 bases; junction bases outside the gene matches: 6. CDR3 DNA sequence: TGTGCCACCAGCAGAGATTGGACAGGGTTGGCCGGGGAGCTGTTTTTT. This encodes CATSRDWTGLAGELFF.

The chain couples TRBV6-5 to TRBJ2-7, with a tentative D call TRBD2 (6 bases). V shed 6 bases and J shed 3 bases, with 18 bases lying between them. CDR1 is MNHEY and CDR2 is SVGAGI in the germline V gene. The CDR3 is 15 residues long. The CDR3 sequence: CASSLRLDSHYEQYF. The CDR3 DNA reads TGTGCCAGCAGCTTAAGACTAGACAGCCACTACGAGCAGTACTTC.

This clonotype was seen repeatedly, ten times or more. The V and J genes are TRBV20-1 and TRBJ2-5; 7 bases are shared with TRBD2. Trimming removed 6 bases from V and 2 bases from J; junction bases left unmatched: 18. Germline CDR1 and CDR2: DFQATT and SNEGSKA (reference sequence). CDR3 length equals 17 residues. CDR3 in amino acids: CSAPEKGRERGQETQYF. The CDR3 nucleotides are TGCAGTGCCCCCGAAAAAGGCCGAGAGCGGGGACAAGAGACCCAGTACTTC.

The chain couples TRBV5-6 to TRBJ1-2; D is uncertain. This CDR3 spans 13 amino acids. Germline CDR1 reads SGHDT; CDR2 reads YYEEEE. V was shortened by 4 bases and J by 9 bases, with 16 bases between the two germline ends. Written as DNA, the CDR3 is TGTGCCAGCAGCCCCGAAATGACCCTTAGCTACACCTTC. Protein sequence: CASSPEMTLSYTF.

The table lists this clonotype with many counts. The chain employs TRBV12-3 or TRBV12-4 and TRBJ1-1; D unresolved. Trimming cost V 0 bases and J 3 bases, with 11 bases left between them. This CDR3 has 15 amino acids. CDR3 in DNA: TGTGCCAGCAGTTTAGCAGGGTTGGTTGACACTGAAGCTTTCTTT. Translation gives CASSLAGLVDTEAFF.

This clonotype was recorded many times. This chain links TRBV11-2 with TRBJ2-5, with 7 bases lining up with TRBD1. V dropped 6 bases and J dropped 7; count of bases not matched to a gene: 8. The CDR3 runs 13 residues. CDR1 SGHAT and CDR2 FQNNGV come from the germline V gene. The CDR3 sequence: CASRGGTAMTQYF. The CDR3 DNA is TGTGCCAGCAGGGGTGGGACAGCGATGACCCAGTACTTC. Drawing the rest from reference TRBV11-2 and TRBJ2-5, the complete variable domain is EAGVAQSPRYKIIEKRQSVAFWCNPISGHATLYWYQQILGQGPKLLIQFQNNGVVDDSQLPKDRFSAERLKGVDSTLKIQPAKLEDSAVYLCASRGGTAMTQYFGPGTRLLVL.

On this clonotype: A single base separates this from a much larger clone, so it may be a read error. The chain is built from TRBV19 and TRBJ1-5, with TRBD1 matching over 8 bases. Germline V gene lookup returns CDR1 LNHDA and CDR2 SQIVND (reference sequence). V shed 10 bases and J 5 bases; nucleotides not matched to a gene: 7. CDR3 size: 13 residues. The CDR3 region is CATQQGGDQPQHF. CDR3 DNA: TGTGCCACACAACAGGGGGGGGATCAGCCCCAGCATTTT.

Many counts were recorded for this clonotype. This chain's CDR3 is CASSSGLPVGYGYTF. The CDR3 nucleotides read TGTGCCAGCAGTTCGGGACTCCCCGTTGGTTATGGCTACACCTTC. The V call is TRBV6-2 or TRBV6-3, the J call TRBJ1-2, with D perhaps TRBD1 (5 bases). V was cut by 4 bases and J by 5 bases, with 17 bases left in between. Germline V gives CDR1 MNHEY, CDR2 SVGEGT. The CDR3 contains 15 residues.

In its sample, this clonotype was seen many times. The chain links TRBV6-1 to TRBJ2-2, with 12 bases lining up with TRBD1. This CDR3 is 16 amino acids long. Germline CDR1 MNHNS, CDR2 SASEGT. After removal of 5 bases from V and 6 bases from J, the junction contained 7 bases not matched to a gene. DNA for the CDR3: TGTGCCAGCAGTCTGCCCGGGACAGGGGGCCCCGGGGAGCTGTTTTTT. Its translation: CASSLPGTGGPGELFF.

Details on this clonotype: A read error may be the cause here, since a much bigger clone is one base away. No conserved phenylalanine or tryptophan ends this CDR3, so it is likely a read error. The chain has TRBV12-3 or TRBV12-4 and TRBJ1-3; D not resolved. This CDR3 comprises 14 residues. Trimming pared 2 bases from V and 3 bases from J, leaving 8 bases between. CDR3 DNA: TGTGCCAGCAGTTTACCGGGGTATGGAAACACCATATATCTT. Protein: CASSLPGYGNTIYL.

This clonotype has ten or more counts. The chain links TRBV20-1 to TRBJ1-2, with D hard to call. Germline-derived CDR1 and CDR2 are DFQATT and SNEGSKA (reference sequence). The length of the CDR3 is 12 residues. Trimming left V 2 bases short and J 8 bases short, with 12 bases between. CDR3: CSARPLRGGYTF. The CDR3, as DNA: TGCAGTGCTAGACCCCTACGAGGGGGCTACACCTTC.

This clonotype was detected many times. In DNA, the CDR3 is TGTGCCAGCAGGCGACTAGCGTTGAACACCGGGGAGCTGTTTTTT. Residues: CASRRLALNTGELFF. The J gene is TRBJ2-2, the V gene TRBV2; 8 bases fit TRBD2. V gave up 6 bases and J gave up 1 base; unmatched junction bases: 4. Germline loops: CDR1 SNHLY, CDR2 FYNNEI. CDR3 length: 15 residues. Complete variable domain (other parts from reference TRBV2 and TRBJ2-2): EPEVTQTPSHQVTQMGQEVILRCVPISNHLYFYWYRQILGQKVEFLVSFYNNEISEKSEIFDDQFSVERPDGSNFTLKIRSTKLEDSAMYFCASRRLALNTGELFFGEGSRLTVL.

This clonotype has at least ten counts. CDR3 sequence: CASSYGDKTYEQYF. In DNA, the CDR3 is TGTGCCAGCAGTTACGGGGACAAAACCTACGAGCAGTACTTC. The genes are TRBV6-5 and TRBJ2-7; tentative D call: TRBD1 (6 bases). The CDR3 contains 14 residues. V lost 2 bases to trimming and J lost 2 bases, with 10 bases between them. Germline values: CDR1 MNHEY, CDR2 SVGAGI.

The chain combines TRBV6-5 with TRBJ2-5; tentatively, D is TRBD1 (5 bases). Germline V lookup: CDR1 MNHEY, CDR2 SVGAGI. The ends were cut back, 3 bases at V and 9 bases at J, with 23 bases in the middle. The CDR3 runs 16 residues. The CDR3 DNA reads as TGTGCCAGCAGTTATGATAGGGCGCTCAGGGTTTATGCCCAGTACTTC. Protein product: CASSYDRALRVYAQYF.

The CDR3 sequence: CASSPTLWGGGGTEAFF. CDR3 sequence (DNA): TGTGCCAGCTCTCCCACGCTCTGGGGGGGCGGGGGCACTGAAGCTTTCTTT. The genes are TRBV18 and TRBJ1-1, with D possibly being TRBD1 (6 bases). The V gene lost 6 bases and the J gene lost 4 bases, with 24 bases spanning the gap. Germline loops: CDR1 KGHSH, CDR2 LQKENI. The CDR3 runs to 17 residues.

There are many counts of this clonotype. Here the CDR3 reads CSVDKGQETQYF. CDR3 bases: TGCAGCGTTGATAAGGGACAAGAGACCCAGTACTTC. The chain uses TRBV29-1 and TRBJ2-5; D remains unclear. Per the germline V gene, CDR1 is SQVTM and CDR2 is ANQGSEA. Trimming pared 3 bases from V and 2 bases from J, leaving 7 bases between. The CDR3 has 12 residues.

A few counts support this clonotype. The chain recombines TRBV6-1 with TRBJ2-7; 13 bases are shared with TRBD2. There are 14 residues in the CDR3. Germline loops: CDR1 MNHNS, CDR2 SASEGT. Trimming at V came to 7 bases and at J to 2 bases, leaving 2 bases not matched to a gene. CDR3 sequence: CASTGLAGAYEQYF. The CDR3 DNA follows: TGTGCCAGCACTGGACTAGCGGGAGCCTACGAGCAGTACTTC.

This clonotype was observed many times. This rearrangement joins TRBV19 to TRBJ2-2; 9 bases are shared with TRBD1. CDR3 length: 16 amino acids. V gave up 6 bases and J gave up 7 bases; unmatched junction bases: 12. Germline-derived CDR1 and CDR2 are LNHDA and SQIVND (reference sequence). In DNA, the CDR3 is TGTGCCAGTAGCACTTGGGACAGGGAGAAGGTCGGGGAGCTGTTTTTT. Its protein is CASSTWDREKVGELFF.

V is TRBV18 and J is TRBJ2-2; maybe TRBD1 (5 bases). The CDR3 length is 17 residues. Trimming removed 3 bases from V and 2 bases from J, with 16 bases in between. CDR1 and CDR2 (germline): KGHSH, LQKENI. The CDR3 protein is CASSPLLGQTNTGELFF. In DNA, the CDR3 is TGTGCCAGCTCACCCCTGCTGGGGCAGACTAACACCGGGGAGCTGTTTTTT.

This clonotype was detected once. This chain links TRBV12-3 or TRBV12-4 with TRBJ2-5; D not certain. Deletions cut 7 bases from V and 4 bases from J, with 13 bases between. CDR3 size: 13 residues. CDR3 coding DNA: TGTGCCAGCACCAACACGGCCGGAGAGACCCAGTACTTC. Amino acid sequence: CASTNTAGETQYF.

This clonotype was seen many times. The V and J genes are TRBV13 and TRBJ1-1, with D hard to call. CDR3 length: 12 amino acids. CDR1 and CDR2 (germline): PRHDT, FYEKMQ (reference sequence). Trimming removed 5 bases at V and 3 bases at J, with 7 bases between. The CDR3 DNA is TGTGCCAGCAGCCCAGAGCACACTGAAGCTTTCTTT. Translated, it gives CASSPEHTEAFF.